This T cell receptor (beta chain) stems from a study of blood T cell repertoires in COVID-19. Study overall: The cDNA or gDNA used as material had been derived from T cells, B-cell-depleted T cells, or PBMCs.

CDR3 length: 13 residues. The germline CDR1 and CDR2 sequences are SNHLY and FYNNEI. Method: immunoSEQ multiplex PCR; TCRdb's copy keeps in-frame clones and lacks some. The sample shows roughly 370,000 clones, around nine tenths of them seen only once. Participants, about 18 to 90 years old, spanned 24 US areas. Participants' own reports of clinical history determined their cohort assignment. The study counted Cohort 3 donors as recovered given two negative PCRs, clearance, or symptom resolution. A remark on this clone: At one end, the junction sequence differs from germline, possibly due to a read error.

The chain has TRBV2 and TRBJ1-1; 8 bases align to TRBD1. The sequenced material came from PBMCs or T cells enriched from blood (not recorded which). The receptor's source is a woman aged 50 to 60 who had recovered from COVID-19. CDR3 amino acids: CASRTGDRTKLVF. CDR3 bases: TGTGCCAGCAGGACTGGGGACAGGACGAAGCTGGTCTTT. Variable domain in full (rest from reference TRBV2 and TRBJ1-1): EPEVTQTPSHQVTQMGQEVILRCVPISNHLYFYWYRQILGQKVEFLVSFYNNEISEKSEIFDDQFSVERPDGSNFTLKIRSTKLEDSAMYFCASRTGDRTKLVFGQGTRLTVV.